The 8 T cell receptor beta chains below all came from one sample that was sequenced in a study of OX40 agonist ivuxolimab in advanced cancers. Repertoires were generated with immunoSEQ multiplex PCR, while TCRdb's copy carries only in-frame clones and drops some. This table holds about 90,000 clones, 85% to 90% found once. This material consisted of CD4+ or CD8+ T cells sorted from blood, taken in a trial of the OX40 agonist ivuxolimab. The receptor source for this set is an adult with an advanced solid tumor such as melanoma, head and neck, liver or kidney cancer.

In this sample, this clone turned up once. The chain joins TRBV6-5 to TRBJ1-2; possibly TRBD1 for D (5 bases). V was pared by 7 bases and J by 3 bases, with 15 bases between. The germline V gene has CDR1 MNHEY and CDR2 SVGAGI. This CDR3 contains 14 residues. The DNA of the CDR3 is TGTGCCAGCAACCCACACGGGGCAGACTATGGCTACACCTTC. Its translation: CASNPHGADYGYTF.

This chain connects TRBV6-4 to TRBJ2-2, with D tentatively TRBD1 (6 bases). V was cut by 7 bases and J by 10 bases, with 13 bases left in between. The CDR3 length is 12 residues. Germline CDR1 MRHNA, CDR2 SNTAGT. The chain's CDR3 is CASMGDKEELFF. The CDR3, as DNA: TGTGCCAGCATGGGGGACAAGGAGGAGCTGTTTTTT.

This sequence joins TRBV19 and TRBJ2-1; D possibly corresponds to TRBD1 (7 bases). This CDR3 spans 13 amino acids. Germline CDR1 and CDR2: LNHDA and SQIVND (reference sequence). The V end lost 4 bases, the J end lost 9 bases, and 13 bases lay between the germline ends. The CDR3 protein is CASSTQGGIEQFF. CDR3 DNA sequence: TGTGCCAGTAGTACCCAGGGGGGTATTGAGCAGTTCTTC.

V usage is TRBV10-3 and J usage is TRBJ1-2; D is ambiguous. The ends were cut back, 8 bases at V and 4 bases at J, with 8 bases in the middle. This CDR3 is 11 amino acids long. The germline gives CDR1 ENHRY, CDR2 SYGVKD. In DNA, the CDR3 is TGTGCCATCGAGGGCCCCTATGGCTACACCTTC. This encodes CAIEGPYGYTF.

V is TRBV5-4 and J is TRBJ2-7; 8 nucleotides agree with TRBD1. This CDR3 spans 14 amino acids. Germline assignment: CDR1 SGHNT and CDR2 YYREEE (reference sequence). Losses at the gene ends were 6 bases for V and 6 bases for J; bases not matched to a gene: 11. The CDR3 here is CASTPGRGQGEQYF. The CDR3 DNA sequence: TGTGCCAGCACCCCCGGCAGGGGGCAAGGCGAGCAGTACTTC.

The CDR3 DNA reads TGTGCCAGCAGTTCCCCTAGGGTAGCGGGGTACCAAGAGACCCAGTACTTC. This encodes CASSSPRVAGYQETQYF. The rearrangement links TRBV28 to TRBJ2-5, with 8 bases identical to TRBD2. Germline V CDR1 and CDR2: MDHEN, SYDVKM. Trimming cost V 4 bases and J 0 bases; bases outside gene matches: 10. This CDR3 is built from 17 residues.

The gene calls are TRBV6-5 and TRBJ2-7, with D perhaps being TRBD1 or TRBD2 (5 bases each). This CDR3 comprises 16 residues. Germline V lookup: CDR1 MNHEY, CDR2 SVGAGI. Between the trimmed V and J ends, which lost 0 bases and 0 bases, there was a span of 12 bases. The CDR3 spells CASSYSILGDSYEQYF. CDR3 coding DNA: TGTGCCAGCAGTTACTCGATTCTGGGGGACTCCTACGAGCAGTACTTC.

In DNA, the CDR3 is TGTGCCAGCAGTCATTCGACAGTCTCAGGGGTCTACGAGCAGTACTTC. Protein: CASSHSTVSGVYEQYF. The rearrangement uses TRBV27 and TRBJ2-7; tentative D call: TRBD1 (6 bases). This CDR3 is 16 amino acids long. Germline V gene sequence: CDR1 MNHEY, CDR2 SMNVEV (reference sequence). Trimming cost V 5 bases and J 3 bases, with 20 bases left between them.